This T cell receptor beta chain is from a study of cytomegalovirus exposure and HLA in healthy donors (dated by TCRdb to 2016 to 2017). Background on the whole study: A later analysis indicated that the 95 to 150 validation repertoires were generated on the platform also employed for the 720 or so repertoires of the first cohort. The study aimed to test whether cataloging public T cell receptors could reveal signatures of past pathogen exposure. A separate validation cohort of about 110 different subjects was used in addition to the 666-subject first cohort. To predict cytomegalovirus infection status, the study brought together high-throughput TCR immunosequencing, statistical association of individual TCRs with disease status, and machine learning. The paper's findings and limits, for the study overall: A few of the identified cytomegalovirus-associated TCR beta chains were confirmed in vitro to be specific for cytomegalovirus antigens. A later analysis lacked HLA typing for the validation cohort, so it scored co-occurrence in that cohort across all 110 or so repertoires. The study gave a list of under 200 TCR beta chains associated with cytomegalovirus. Cytomegalovirus status was reported to be diagnosed by the classifier with high specificity and sensitivity in both the original and validation cohorts. Subsequent analysis determined that TCRs grouped into clusters in the first cohort also showed a tendency toward co-occurrence across the roughly 120 validation repertoires, and 85% to 95% of cluster scores exceeded 0. The authors suggested that the approach could potentially be extended to other disease states and immunological phenotypes. While some public TCRs were present in many individuals, most TCR sequences turned up only very rarely across donors.

Concerning this clone: It lacks a known antigen. Base qualities are not recorded, but no much larger clone differs from it by a single base.

The junction shows trimming of 2 bases on V and 8 bases on J, and the gene matches do not reach 15 bases of it. For CDR1 and CDR2, the germline V gene lists SGHAT and FQNNGV. The CDR3 goes from the cysteine to the phenylalanine over 17 residues. Of all the DNA, just the CDR3 is kept, 51 bases in frame from base 1. Separate from the approximately 700-subject first cohort, the validation cohort of 90 to 150 subjects was the group to which the donors belonged. Receptors were amplified or captured by the immunoSEQ multiplex PCR assay. Processing in the source paper ran as follows. A statistical classification framework was built for diagnosing cytomegalovirus status from the catalog of TCR beta chain sequences. Entries here come from immuneACCESS through TCRdb and include only in-frame sequences with V and J called. Some clones fail to appear in such tables; in the studies checked, an unresolved V gene covers under half of the shortfall, and the cause of the remainder is unknown. From that table come the V and J calls and clone size; the DNA was used to work out D and trimming. Counted in this sample were about 250,000 clones; less than 90% of them appeared once. The ten largest clonotypes hold more than 10% of the sample.

The chain is encoded by TRBV11-2 joined to TRBJ2-1, and 7 junction bases match TRBD1. The sample taken for sequencing was PBMCs. This clonotype was sampled from a man between 18 and 29 years old in good health and CMV-seropositive. DNA sequence: TGTGCCAGCAGCTTAATAGGATCCGGGACAGCCCTGTATGAGCAGTTCTTC. Translated, it reads CASSLIGSGTALYEQFF.